The clone carrying this T cell receptor (beta chain) was seen once. Germline V gene sequence: CDR1 MDHEN, CDR2 SYDVKM. With 5 bases removed from V and 2 bases from J, the gap between germline ends came to 14 bases. The length of the CDR3 is 15 residues. Clones were sequenced by immunoSEQ multiplex PCR, and TCRdb holds only the in-frame ones, with some missing. The sample yields 450,000 or so clones, roughly 87% seen once. The sample is drawn from a study of blood T cell repertoires in COVID-19. The clonotype originates from a man aged 18 to 29 who had recovered from COVID-19. Sequencing used PBMCs or T cells enriched from blood (not recorded which). V and J are TRBV28 and TRBJ2-3; TRBD1 is a possible D gene (6 bases). CDR3 in DNA: TGTGCCAGCAGTGAACCGACAGGTTTCACAGATACGCAGTATTTT. Translation gives CASSEPTGFTDTQYF. Full variable domain (outside the CDR3, taken from reference TRBV28 and TRBJ2-3): DVKVTQSSRYLVKRTGEKVFLECVQDMDHENMFWYRQDPGLGLRLIYFSYDVKMKEKGDIPEGYSVSREKKERFSLILESASTNQTSMYLCASSEPTGFTDTQYFGPGTRLTVL.